This TCR beta chain was recorded in a study of response to subunit inactivated influenza vaccine. Each CDR3 protein is one row after TCRdb ran MiXCR on the RT-PCR reads. The sample consists of roughly 540,000 distinct CDR3 sequences, roughly a quarter of them appearing once. This clonotype turned up a few times. Per germline, CDR1 SGHRS and CDR2 YFSETQ. The V and J ends lost 3 bases and 4 bases respectively, with 11 bases between them. The CDR3 runs 15 residues. These sequences were also reported in another study, on T cells expressing NK-cell markers. As reported in that work: UMIs accompanied the 5'RACE template switching by which TCR beta cDNA was made. Each of roughly six donors carried dominant NKG2C+ clonotypes accounting for about 1.0-7.0% of CD8+ T cells. These clonotypes, the leaders elsewhere, also led the CD3+CD56-NKG2C+ fraction in a handful of donors. Whether expanded NKG2C+ T cell clones recognized HCMV stayed uncertain.

This TCR was recovered from a man aged 45 to 65 who received an inactivated influenza vaccine. V gene TRBV5-1 combines with J gene TRBJ1-6, with a tentative D call TRBD1 (6 bases). This specimen consisted of CD4+ T cells sorted from PBMCs, obtained roughly 12 days after vaccination. In DNA form, the CDR3 reads TGCGCCAGCAGCTCCGGGACAACTTATAATTCACCCCTCCACTTT. Protein sequence: CASSSGTTYNSPLHF.